Below are 2 T cell receptor beta chains sequenced from a single sample in a study of human CD8 memory T cell subsets. UMI-labeled 5' RACE was used to make TCR beta libraries. TCRdb reprocessed the 5' RACE reads, keeping one entry per CDR3 protein, no DNA. This sample's table reports 6,500 to 9,000 distinct CDR3 sequences. Sequenced: CD8+ T cells from PBMCs. Source of these receptors: a human donor in good health.

Frequency places this clonotype as medium-sized (0.01 to 0.1%). V gene TRBV24-1 combines with J gene TRBJ1-5; TCRdb names TRBD1, which stays unverified in the absence of DNA. This CDR3 contains 15 residues. Germline V CDR1 and CDR2: KGHDR, SFDVKD. The CDR3 loop reads CATSDTDSNNQPQHF.

Here the CDR3 reads CASARQHSYEQYF. The rearrangement joins TRBV28 to TRBJ2-7; TCRdb selects TRBD2, and the lack of DNA leaves this call unchecked. This CDR3 has 13 amino acids. CDR1 is MDHEN, CDR2 SYDVKM, per germline.